The clone carrying this T cell receptor (beta chain) was seen a handful of times. These data originate in a study of regulatory T cells in long-lasting Graves disease. V lost 7 bases, J lost 3 bases, and 21 bases lay in between. Germline CDR1 and CDR2: SGHTA and FQGNSA. The CDR3 consists of 16 residues. CDR3 regions were amplified by Arm-PCR using iRepertoire HTBI primers to build TCR beta libraries. From the multiplex PCR reads, TCRdb called clonotypes with MiXCR, one entry per CDR3 protein. The sample carries around 500,000 distinct CDR3 sequences, about 13% recorded once. This sample's time point: newly diagnosed GD, antithyroid drugs for less than 3 months. Extracted PBMC RNA gave rise to the TCR library. These same records also appear under a second study, on T cells in Graves' hyperthyroidism and ophthalmopathy.

Sequenced here: peripheral blood mononuclear cells (PBMCs), sampled at new diagnosis, from a patient treated with antithyroid drugs. The clonotype was recovered from a man younger than 40 with Graves disease. The chain employs TRBV7-2 and TRBJ1-1; D ambiguous. The CDR3 region has the DNA TGTGCCAGCATCCTTTACTCGTCTTCCTGGGACACTGAAGCTTTCTTT. It translates to CASILYSSSWDTEAFF.